The T cell receptor (beta chain) described here comes from a study of T cells in Graves' hyperthyroidism and ophthalmopathy. Study outcomes and limitations: Ophthalmopathy, as predicted by the model, came a median about seven months after the prediction. Most thyroid clonotypes with frequency above 0.001 were detected in blood.

This clonotype was observed many times. Its specificity is not known. Any patient presenting with uncontrolled infection, other autoimmune disease, pregnancy or lactation was left out. Amplified TCR beta CDR3 regions derived from RNA transcripts. When the TCR CDR3 underwent first-round RT-PCR, the HTBI primer set was used. TCRdb passed the multiplex PCR reads through MiXCR, listing each CDR3 protein once. This sample has approximately 430,000 distinct CDR3 sequences, with around 14% found just once. V lost 7 bases and J 9 bases, leaving 16 bases between the germline ends. The CDR3 consists of 13 residues. CDR1 and CDR2 (germline): MDHEN, SYDVKM.

This receptor was identified in a woman between 18 and 29 years old with Graves' hyperthyroidism. Sequences were obtained from blood. V gene TRBV28 combines with J gene TRBJ2-1; TRBD2 might be the D (6 bases). The CDR3, as DNA: TGTGCCAGCACCCCGGGAGTTCCTGGTGAGCAGTTCTTC. Translated, it gives CASTPGVPGEQFF.